Below are 2 T cell receptor beta chains sequenced from a single sample in a study of blood T cell repertoires in COVID-19. Assay: immunoSEQ multiplex PCR; the TCRdb copy retains only in-frame clones and omits some. The sample lists about 260,000 clones; roughly 86% were seen once. Sequencing used peripheral blood. Receptors originate from a man aged 35 to 55 who had recovered from COVID-19.

V and J are TRBV29-1 and TRBJ1-2, with a weak D call TRBD1 (5 bases). The germline gives CDR1 SQVTM, CDR2 ANQGSEA. The V end lost 4 bases, the J end lost 0 bases, and 12 bases lay between the germline ends. This CDR3 has 14 residues. The CDR3 coding sequence is TGCAGCGTTGCAGGGCAGGTTCCTAACTATGGCTACACCTTC. Its translation: CSVAGQVPNYGYTF.

The chain couples TRBV7-2 to TRBJ1-6; weak D call: TRBD1 (5 bases). Trimming removed 4 bases at V and 3 bases at J, with 13 bases between. The CDR3 has 16 residues. Germline CDR1 is SGHTA and CDR2 is FQGNSA. The CDR3 reads CASSSAGQVYNSPLHF. Here the CDR3 DNA reads TGTGCCAGCAGCTCGGCGGGGCAGGTCTATAATTCACCCCTCCACTTT.